This record looks at one TCR beta chain sequence and its context. Which antigen it targets is not known. The input lacks base qualities; no much larger clone sits a single base away. Germline trimming: 4 bases from V, 4 bases from J; junction bases outside gene matches: 5. Including cysteine and phenylalanine, the CDR3 has 15 amino acids. Of all the DNA, just the CDR3 is kept, 45 bases in frame from base 1. According to the germline V gene, CDR1 reads SGDLS and CDR2 reads YYNGEE. These data come from a study of early T cells in non-severe SARS-CoV-2 infection (dated by TCRdb to about 2021). Study-level background: TCR sequencing used bulk RNA from unsorted whole blood, so alpha and beta chains could not be paired.

Preparation of the library involved 5' RACE. This sample was sequenced with a NextSeq 500. To correct for sequencing error and PCR bias, the TCR library protocol tagged individual cDNA molecules with unique molecular identifiers. TCR alpha and beta chains were both sequenced, and the abundances of alpha and beta sequences in each sample were closely correlated with each other. Regarding the original processing steps: V gene, J gene and CDR3 annotation of TCR sequences was performed with Decombinator V4. Expanded TCRs were defined as changing significantly between any two time points under a Poisson model with p below 0.0001. Abundances of TCRs were expressed as counts per million after normalisation to the total number of TCRs sequenced in each sample. MAIT TCRs were defined by TRAV1-2 paired with TRAJ12, TRAJ20 or TRAJ33, and iNKT TCRs by TRAV10 paired with TRAJ18. VDJdb, accessed on 1 November 2021, was searched for TCRs annotated for CMV, EBV and SARS-CoV-2, and TCRs annotated for more than one antigen were excluded. TCRdb itself trimmed the public reads at Q25 with fastp, ran MiXCR and retained productive beta chains. CDR3 protein sequences are deduplicated, and each keeps its most common genes and DNA. The V and J calls shown here were made by TCRdb, not taken from the authors' results. The sample has 75,000 to 100,000 distinct CDR3 sequences on record, roughly 15% of them singletons. Jointly, the top ten make up around 1.3% of the sample.

This was a case-control study nested in a cohort of healthcare workers in London, UK, who had nasopharyngeal swab PCR tests and blood samples taken every week. Healthcare workers were enrolled in the week of the UK lockdown, from 23 to 31 March 2020, and were followed every week for up to roughly 15 weeks. The paper's findings and limits, for the study overall: VDJdb matching was skewed toward anti-spike CD8 responses and likely underestimated virus-specific expansions, missing private and CD4 specificities.

Recombination joined TRBV9 with TRBJ2-1, and 10 junction bases match TRBD2. The sample comprised whole blood. This receptor was identified in an adult who was a healthcare worker with PCR-confirmed SARS-CoV-2 infection or an uninfected control (not recorded which). This receptor has the CDR3 CASSSQRGGYNEQFF. The nucleotide sequence is given as TGTGCCAGCAGCTCGCAGCGGGGGGGTTACAATGAGCAGTTCTTC.